This is a list of T cell receptor beta chains from one sample in a study of blood T cell repertoires in COVID-19. Libraries were prepared by immunoSEQ multiplex PCR; TCRdb keeps only in-frame clonotypes and omits some of them. The table lists around 250,000 clones, around 81% of them singletons. Sequenced input: PBMCs or T cells enriched from blood (not recorded which). These receptors all come from a man between 50 and 59 years old who had recovered from COVID-19. The CDR3 runs from the conserved cysteine through the conserved F or W. The D gene is left open where the match is weak. Clone size appears in some rows only: once, few, many, or a class for an expanded clone.

CATSGLGTSNEQYF	TGTGCCACCAGTGGCCTTGGGACTAGCAACGAGCAGTACTTC	TRBV24-1	TRBJ2-7	few	TRBD2	14
CASSRHAAEGLSNQPQHF	TGTGCCAGCAGCCGTCATGCCGCAGAGGGTTTATCAAATCAGCCCCAGCATTTT	TRBV7-6	TRBJ1-5	.	.	18
CATSDSGTANTGELFF	TGTGCCACCAGTGATTCGGGGACAGCGAACACCGGGGAGCTGTTTTTT	TRBV24-1	TRBJ2-2	.	TRBD1	16
CASSFTGGGTDTQYF	TGTGCCAGCAGCTTTACAGGGGGGGGCACAGATACGCAGTATTTT	TRBV5-4	TRBJ2-3	.	.	15
CASRPGGFMNTEAFF	TGTGCCAGCAGACCAGGGGGTTTTATGAACACTGAAGCTTTCTTT	TRBV5-8	TRBJ1-1	few	TRBD1	15
CASSLGSRGASYNEQFF	TGTGCCAGCAGCTTAGGTAGTCGGGGGGCCTCCTACAATGAGCAGTTCTTC	TRBV7-2	TRBJ2-1	.	.	17
CASSPTSGNYNEQFF	TGTGCCAGCTCTCCGACTAGCGGGAACTACAATGAGCAGTTCTTC	TRBV18	TRBJ2-1	.	TRBD2	15
CASSIGGSPDTQYF	TGTGCCAGCAGCATAGGGGGCTCCCCAGATACGCAGTATTTT	TRBV7-6	TRBJ2-3	once	TRBD1	14
CASSTQGSYEQYF	TGTGCCAGCAGCACGCAGGGGTCTTACGAGCAGTACTTC	TRBV5-5	TRBJ2-7	.	.	13
CASSVRGYGYTF	TGTGCCAGTAGTGTAAGGGGATATGGCTACACCTTC	TRBV19	TRBJ1-2	.	.	12
CASSPPGQSGNTIYF	TGTGCCAGCAGCCCACCCGGACAATCTGGAAACACCATATATTTT	TRBV7-2	TRBJ1-3	.	.	15
CASSAALGQGIYEQYF	TGTGCCAGCAGCGCCGCTCTGGGACAGGGGATTTACGAGCAGTACTTC	TRBV6-4	TRBJ2-7	.	TRBD1	16
CAISDPRTGELFF	TGTGCCATCAGTGACCCCCGGACCGGGGAGCTGTTTTTT	TRBV10-3	TRBJ2-2	.	.	13
CASSLITWTGGYSNEQFF	TGCGCCAGCAGCTTAATAACATGGACAGGGGGCTACAGTAATGAGCAGTTCTTC	TRBV5-1	TRBJ2-1	.	TRBD1	18
CASSSPLGGPNTEAFF	TGTGCCAGCAGCTCGCCCTTGGGGGGACCTAACACTGAAGCTTTCTTT	TRBV7-2	TRBJ1-1	medium-sized	.	16
CASSLSRGGTEAFF	TGTGCCAGCAGTTTATCGCGGGGTGGCACTGAAGCTTTCTTT	TRBV27	TRBJ1-1	many	.	14
CASSRATAEEQYF	TGCGCCAGCTCCAGAGCGACTGCGGAAGAGCAGTACTTC	TRBV10-2	TRBJ2-7	.	.	13
CASSRLDRGRPEAFF	TGTGCCAGTAGTAGATTGGACAGGGGCCGGCCTGAAGCTTTCTTT	TRBV19	TRBJ1-1	few	TRBD1	15
CASSPQTGGAQGDTQYF	TGTGCCAGCAGTCCCCAGACAGGGGGCGCTCAGGGAGATACGCAGTATTTT	TRBV2	TRBJ2-3	.	TRBD1	17
CASSVPGGDGYTF	TGTGCCAGCAGCGTTCCAGGGGGCGATGGCTACACCTTC	TRBV9	TRBJ1-2	.	TRBD1	13
CASSLAGAIQETQYF	TGTGCCAGCAGCTTAGCGGGGGCCATCCAAGAGACCCAGTACTTC	TRBV2	TRBJ2-5	.	TRBD2	15
CASSTVVGGGNTIYF	TGTGCCAGCAGCACAGTCGTGGGGGGAGGAAACACCATATATTTT	TRBV7-2	TRBJ1-3	few	.	15